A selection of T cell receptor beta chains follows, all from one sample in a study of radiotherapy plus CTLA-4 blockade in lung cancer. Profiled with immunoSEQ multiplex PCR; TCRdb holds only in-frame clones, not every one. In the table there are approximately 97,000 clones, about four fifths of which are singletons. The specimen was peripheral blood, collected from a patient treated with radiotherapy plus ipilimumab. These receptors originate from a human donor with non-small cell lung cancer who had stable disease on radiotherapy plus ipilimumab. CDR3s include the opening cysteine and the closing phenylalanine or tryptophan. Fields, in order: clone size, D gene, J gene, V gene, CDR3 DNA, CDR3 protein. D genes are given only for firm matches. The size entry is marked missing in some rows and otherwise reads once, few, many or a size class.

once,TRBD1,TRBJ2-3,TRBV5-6,TGTGCCAGCAGCTTAGGGGGCGCGGAAGATACGCAGTATTTT,CASSLGGAEDTQYF
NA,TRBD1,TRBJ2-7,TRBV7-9,TGTGCCAGCAGCACCGGACAGGCTCTCCCCTACGAGCAGTACTTC,CASSTGQALPYEQYF
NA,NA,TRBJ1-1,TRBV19,TGTGCCAGTAGTACACAGGGAGAGAACACTGAAGCTTTCTTT,CASSTQGENTEAFF
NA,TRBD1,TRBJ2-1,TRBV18,TGTGCCAGCTCACCACTTTCGAGCTTCCGACAGGGGCCATCATGGTTCTTC,CASSPLSSFRQGPSWFF
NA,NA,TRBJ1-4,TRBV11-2,TGTGCCAGCAGCTTAGTCACCCATACCGGTGAAAAACTGTTTTTT,CASSLVTHTGEKLFF
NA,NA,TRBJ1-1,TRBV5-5,TGTGCCAGCAGCTCTGAACCGTACACTGAAGCTTTCTTT,CASSSEPYTEAFF
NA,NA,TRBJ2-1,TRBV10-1,TGCGCCAGCAGTGAGTCGCCCAGCTACAATGAGCAGTTCTTC,CASSESPSYNEQFF
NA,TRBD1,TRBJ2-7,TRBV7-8,TGTGCCAGCAGCTCCAAGGGCAAGGGACAGGGAGATTTCAAGCAGTACTTC,CASSSKGKGQGDFKQYF
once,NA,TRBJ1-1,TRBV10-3,TGTGCCATCACTCCAGGGCCTATGAACACTGAAGCTTTCTTT,CAITPGPMNTEAFF
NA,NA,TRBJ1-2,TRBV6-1,TGTGCCAGCAGGGCAAAGGGCGGGGAATCCTATGGCTACACCTTC,CASRAKGGESYGYTF
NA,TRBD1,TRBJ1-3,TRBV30,TGTGCCTGGAGTACCAGGGGGACTGGAAACACCATATATTTT,CAWSTRGTGNTIYF
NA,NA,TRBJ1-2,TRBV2,TGTGCCAGCAGGGAGTCGGACAGTCGAGGCTACACCTTC,CASRESDSRGYTF
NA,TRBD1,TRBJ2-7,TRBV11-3,TGTGCCCGTACCGAAGGGACAGCTAACTACGAGCAGTACTTC,CARTEGTANYEQYF
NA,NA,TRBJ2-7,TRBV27,TGTGCCAGCAGTGTCGTTGCGGACGTGGCCAGATACGAGCAGTACTTC,CASSVVADVARYEQYF
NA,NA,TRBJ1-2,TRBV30,TGTGCCTGGAGAAAAGACCGTCCTAACTATGGCTACACCTTC,CAWRKDRPNYGYTF
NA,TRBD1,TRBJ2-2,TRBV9,TGTGCCAGCAGCGTAGTACAGGGGGTTGGGTCAACCGGGGAGCTGTTTTTT,CASSVVQGVGSTGELFF
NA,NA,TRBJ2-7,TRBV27,TGTGCCAGCAGTTTAGTCCCGTTTATGTCCTACGAGCAGTACTTC,CASSLVPFMSYEQYF
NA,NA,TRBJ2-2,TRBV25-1,TGTGCCAGCAGTGAATATGTGACCACCGGGGAGCTGTTTTTT,CASSEYVTTGELFF
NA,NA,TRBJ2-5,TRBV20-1,TGCAGGGCCTCGGAACAAGAGACCCAGTACTTC,CRASEQETQYF
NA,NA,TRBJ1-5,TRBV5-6,TGTGCCAGCAGCTTAGGTAGGGGATCCCAGCCCCAGCATTTT,CASSLGRGSQPQHF
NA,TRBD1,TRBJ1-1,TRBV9,TGTGCCAGCAGCGCACTTTCGGGACAGATCGCTTTCTTT,CASSALSGQIAFF
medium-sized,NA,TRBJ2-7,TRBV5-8,TGTGCCAGCAGCTTGGGGCAGGGGGGGGCCTACGAGCAGTACTTC,CASSLGQGGAYEQYF
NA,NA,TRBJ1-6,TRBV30,TGTGCTGTACGCACCCAGGCGGGTCATTCACCCCTCCACTTT,CAVRTQAGHSPLHF
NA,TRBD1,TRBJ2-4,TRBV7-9,TGTGCCAGCAGCTTAGTCGACAGGGCTGACATTCAGTACTTC,CASSLVDRADIQYF
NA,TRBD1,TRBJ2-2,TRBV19,TGTGCCAGTAGTAACCGGGACAGGGGGCTGCCCGGGGAGCTGTTTTTT,CASSNRDRGLPGELFF
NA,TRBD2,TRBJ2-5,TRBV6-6,TGTGCCAGCAGCGGCGGGGGAGAGACCCAGTACTTC,CASSGGGETQYF
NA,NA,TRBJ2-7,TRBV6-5,TGTGCCAGCAGTTACTTACTGGGGGCCTACGAGCAGTACTTC,CASSYLLGAYEQYF
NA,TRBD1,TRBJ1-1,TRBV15,TGTGCCACCAGCAGAGGGGACAGGGACTCTGAAGCTTTCTTT,CATSRGDRDSEAFF
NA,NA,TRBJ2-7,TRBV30,TGTGCCTGGAGTGTACGAGGGGGGGGGCAGTACTTC,CAWSVRGGGQYF
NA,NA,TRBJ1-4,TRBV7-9,TGTGCCAGCAGCCTACGGGGGGGAACTAATGAAAAACTGTTTTTT,CASSLRGGTNEKLFF
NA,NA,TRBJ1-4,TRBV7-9,TGTGCCAGCAGCCCCGGACAGAATGAAAAACTGTTTTTT,CASSPGQNEKLFF
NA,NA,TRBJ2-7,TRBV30,TGTGCCTGGAGTGCCCAAACCGGGACAGAGCAGTACTTC,CAWSAQTGTEQYF
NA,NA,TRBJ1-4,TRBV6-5,TGTGCCAGCAGTTACGGGGGGAAGGATGAAAAACTGTTTTTT,CASSYGGKDEKLFF
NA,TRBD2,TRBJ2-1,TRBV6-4,TGTGCCAGCAGTGACTCGTCTAGCGGAGGGAATGAGCAGTTCTTC,CASSDSSSGGNEQFF
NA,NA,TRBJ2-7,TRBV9,TGTGCCAGCAGCGTGGGGGTGGGCATCTCCTACGAGCAGTACTTC,CASSVGVGISYEQYF
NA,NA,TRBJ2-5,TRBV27,TGTGCCAGCAGTCCTTGGGCGGGGCTAGAGACCCAGTACTTC,CASSPWAGLETQYF
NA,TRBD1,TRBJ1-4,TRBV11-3,TGTGCCAGCAGCCCCGACAGGGTAGCTAATGAAAAACTGTTTTTT,CASSPDRVANEKLFF
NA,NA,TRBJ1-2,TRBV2,TGTGCCAGCAAGACAGCAGCTAACTATGGCTACACCTTC,CASKTAANYGYTF
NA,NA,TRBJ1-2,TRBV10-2,TGCGCCAGCAGTGAGTCAGGGAACTATGGCTACACCTTC,CASSESGNYGYTF
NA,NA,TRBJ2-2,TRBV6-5,TGTGCCAGCAGTTACTCCAATCAGGGTGGCGGGGAGCTGTTTTTT,CASSYSNQGGGELFF
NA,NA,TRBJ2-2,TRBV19,TGTGCCAGTACCACTGACAGGACGAACACCGGGGAGCTGTTTTTT,CASTTDRTNTGELFF
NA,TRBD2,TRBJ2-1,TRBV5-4,TGTGCCAGCAGCTTGCCTAGCGGGGTCAGCTCCTACAATGAGCAGTTCTTC,CASSLPSGVSSYNEQFF
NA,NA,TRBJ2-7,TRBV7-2,TGTGCCAGCACCCATTTCGGGGGGAAGGGGGGCTACGAGCAGTACTTC,CASTHFGGKGGYEQYF
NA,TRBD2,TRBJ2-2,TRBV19,TGTGCCAGTACCCGGGTGCTAGCGGGGGGGACCGGGGAGCTGTTTTTT,CASTRVLAGGTGELFF
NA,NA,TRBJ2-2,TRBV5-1,TGCGCCAGCAGCTTGGCGGCTGGAAGGACCGGGGAGCTGTTTTTT,CASSLAAGRTGELFF
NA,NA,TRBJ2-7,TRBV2,TGTGCCAGCAGTTACGGGTCCAGCTCCTACGAGCAGTACTTC,CASSYGSSSYEQYF
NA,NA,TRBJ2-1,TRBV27,TGTGCCAGCAGTTTTTGGAGGGGGGGTCCGTACAATGAGCAGTTCTTC,CASSFWRGGPYNEQFF
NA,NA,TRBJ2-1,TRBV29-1,TGCAGCGTTGAAGCGGCCGCAGCCGAGCAGTTCTTC,CSVEAAAAEQFF
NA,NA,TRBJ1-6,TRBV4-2,TGTGCCAGCAGCCAACAGGATCAGGGACAAGGCTATAATTCACCCCTCCACTTT,CASSQQDQGQGYNSPLHF
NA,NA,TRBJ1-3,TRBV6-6,TGTGCCAGCATACTTATGGGAGGATCTGGAAACACCATATATTTT,CASILMGGSGNTIYF
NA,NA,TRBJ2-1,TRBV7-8,TGTGCCAGCAGCTTTCAGGGTAGGAGGGACAATGAGCAGTTCTTC,CASSFQGRRDNEQFF
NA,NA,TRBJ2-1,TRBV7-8,TGTGCCAGCAGCACAGGGAGGTTTATGGTGAATGAGCAGTTCTTC,CASSTGRFMVNEQFF
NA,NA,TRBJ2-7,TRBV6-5,TGTGCCAGCAGTTATAATAGGGGCTGGGAGCAGTACTTC,CASSYNRGWEQYF
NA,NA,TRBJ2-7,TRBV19,TGTGCCAGTAGTATCGCCGGGTTGGGCTACGAGCAGTACTTC,CASSIAGLGYEQYF